This T cell receptor (beta chain) was obtained from a study of T cells in Graves' hyperthyroidism and ophthalmopathy. Many counts were recorded for this clonotype. Antigen unknown. Per the germline V gene, CDR1 is MNHEY and CDR2 is SVGEGT. There are 15 residues in the CDR3. V lost 0 bases and J lost 4, with 13 bases in between. TCR beta CDR3 regions were amplified from RNA transcripts. First-round RT-PCR of the TCR CDR3 relied on the HTBI primer set. TCRdb independently ran MiXCR on the multiplex PCR reads; one entry per CDR3 protein. The sample includes roughly 100,000 distinct CDR3 sequences, around 50% of them seen just once. General study findings and limits: A model using 13 V-J features told ophthalmopathy apart from stable hyperthyroidism.

This sequence was found in a middle-aged man with Graves' hyperthyroidism. The sequenced material came from blood. The V call is TRBV6-2 or TRBV6-3, the J call TRBJ2-7; a possible D gene is TRBD2 (5 bases). The CDR3, as DNA: TGTGCCAGCAGTTACTCGATGGGCCAGCGGTACGAGCAGTACTTC. It encodes CASSYSMGQRYEQYF.